A single sample is the source of the 9 T cell receptor beta chains below, sequenced in a study of blood T cell repertoires in COVID-19. Libraries were prepared by immunoSEQ multiplex PCR; TCRdb keeps only in-frame clonotypes and omits some of them. Of 120,000 to 150,000 clones listed, around 85% were seen once; the top ten hold nearly 3%. The sequenced material came from peripheral blood. The source of these receptors is a woman in her 40s with active or convalescent COVID-19.

This clone was observed a single time. The rearrangement links TRBV18 to TRBJ1-2, with a possible D match to TRBD1 (6 bases). The CDR3 extends over 14 amino acids. The ends were cut back, 3 bases at V and 1 base at J, with 9 bases in the middle. CDR1 and CDR2 from the germline V gene are KGHSH and LQKENI. The CDR3 bases are TGTGCCAGCTCACCCGACAGGCATAACTATGGCTACACCTTC. Residues: CASSPDRHNYGYTF.

The rearrangement joins TRBV27 to TRBJ1-2; TRBD1 aligns across 8 bases. Germline loops: CDR1 MNHEY, CDR2 SMNVEV (reference sequence). The CDR3 runs 17 residues. V lost 2 bases to trimming and J lost 5 bases; unmatched junction nucleotides: 13. CDR3 bases: TGTGCCAGCAGTTTAGCTCAGGGGGCGCGCGGACTATATGGCTACACCTTC. Translated: CASSLAQGARGLYGYTF.

The rearrangement links TRBV29-1 to TRBJ1-2; possible D gene TRBD1, 5 bases. Looked up from germline, CDR1 is SQVTM and CDR2 is ANQGSEA. With 3 bases removed from V and 8 bases from J, the gap between germline ends came to 13 bases. The CDR3 runs 12 residues. The CDR3 nucleotides are TGCAGCGTTGAGGCGGGGGGAGGCGGCTACACCTTC. This codes for CSVEAGGGGYTF.

This CDR3 reads CASSQEGGEAEAFF. The CDR3 region has the DNA TGCGCCAGCAGCCAAGAGGGGGGGGAGGCTGAAGCTTTCTTT. The rearrangement uses TRBV4-1 and TRBJ1-1, with TRBD1 as a possible D gene (5 bases). The CDR3 has 14 amino acids. V lost 0 bases and J lost 6, with 11 bases in between. Per the germline V gene, CDR1 is MGHRA and CDR2 is YSYEKL.

The chain is built from TRBV2 and TRBJ1-3; D gene ambiguous. The CDR3 covers 16 residues. Deletions cut 2 bases from V and 0 bases from J, with 11 bases between. Per germline, CDR1 SNHLY and CDR2 FYNNEI. CDR3 protein: CASSEFGLISGNTIYF. In DNA form, the CDR3 reads TGTGCCAGCAGTGAATTCGGGTTAATCTCTGGAAACACCATATATTTT.

The chain joins TRBV7-9 to TRBJ2-7; maybe TRBD2 (6 bases). Per the germline V gene, CDR1 is SEHNR and CDR2 is FQNEAQ (reference sequence). The CDR3 totals 17 residues. Trimming shortened V by 2 bases and J by 0 bases, and 17 bases separated the two germline ends. The CDR3 reads CASSLMEGWGSSYEQYF. The CDR3 nucleotides read TGTGCCAGCAGCTTAATGGAGGGGTGGGGATCCTCCTACGAGCAGTACTTC.

This clone has a handful of counts. The chain couples TRBV2 to TRBJ1-2; D gene ambiguous. Germline CDR1 SNHLY, CDR2 FYNNEI. V was clipped by 6 bases and J by 3 bases, with 14 bases between them. The CDR3 spans 14 residues. CDR3 DNA: TGTGCCAGCAGGCCTATAGTTACCGACTATGGCTACACCTTC. This codes for CASRPIVTDYGYTF.

CDR3 DNA sequence: TGTGCCAGCAGTTCCCATGGAGGCGAGAGCAATCAGCCCCAGCATTTT. It is translated as CASSSHGGESNQPQHF. V usage is TRBV6-6 and J usage is TRBJ1-5; D remains unclear. V lost 4 bases and J 1 base, leaving 14 bases between the germline ends. The germline CDR1 and CDR2 sequences are MNHNY and SVGAGI (reference sequence). CDR3 size: 16 residues.

This chain joins TRBV4-1 and TRBJ2-1; tentatively, D is TRBD1 (5 bases). Looked up from germline, CDR1 is MGHRA and CDR2 is YSYEKL. The germline V and J ends were trimmed by 0 bases and 5 bases, with 11 bases remaining between them. The CDR3 is 15 amino acids. This CDR3 reads CASSQDSGRDNEQFF. The CDR3, as DNA: TGCGCCAGCAGCCAAGATTCAGGGCGAGACAATGAGCAGTTCTTC.